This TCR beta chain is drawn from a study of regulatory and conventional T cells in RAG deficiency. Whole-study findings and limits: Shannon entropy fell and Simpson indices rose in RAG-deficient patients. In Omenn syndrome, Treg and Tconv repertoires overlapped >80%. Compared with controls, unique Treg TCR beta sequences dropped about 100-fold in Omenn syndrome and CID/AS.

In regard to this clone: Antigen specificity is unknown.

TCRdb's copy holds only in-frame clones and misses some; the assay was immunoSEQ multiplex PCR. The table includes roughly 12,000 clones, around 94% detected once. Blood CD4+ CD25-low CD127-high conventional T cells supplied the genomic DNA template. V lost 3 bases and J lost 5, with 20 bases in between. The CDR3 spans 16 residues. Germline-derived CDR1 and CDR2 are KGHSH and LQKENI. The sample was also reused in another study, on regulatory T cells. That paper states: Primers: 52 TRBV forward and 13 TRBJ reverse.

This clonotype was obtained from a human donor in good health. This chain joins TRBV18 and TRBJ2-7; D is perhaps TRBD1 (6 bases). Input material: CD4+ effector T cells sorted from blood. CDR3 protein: CASSPRTTGGRDEQYF. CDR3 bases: TGTGCCAGCTCACCGCGGACGACAGGTGGCCGCGACGAGCAGTACTTC.